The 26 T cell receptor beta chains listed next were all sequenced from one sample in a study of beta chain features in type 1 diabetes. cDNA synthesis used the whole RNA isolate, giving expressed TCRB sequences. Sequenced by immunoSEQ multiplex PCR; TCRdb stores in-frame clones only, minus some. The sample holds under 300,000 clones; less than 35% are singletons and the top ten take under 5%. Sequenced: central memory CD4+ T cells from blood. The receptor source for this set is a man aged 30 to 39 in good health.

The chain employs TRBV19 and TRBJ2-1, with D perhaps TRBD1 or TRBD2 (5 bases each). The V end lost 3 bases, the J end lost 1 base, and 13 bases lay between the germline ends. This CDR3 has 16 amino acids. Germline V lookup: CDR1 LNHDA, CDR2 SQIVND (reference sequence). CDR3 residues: CASSMFRGRSYNEQFF. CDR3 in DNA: TGTGCCAGTAGTATGTTCCGGGGACGGTCCTACAATGAGCAGTTCTTC.

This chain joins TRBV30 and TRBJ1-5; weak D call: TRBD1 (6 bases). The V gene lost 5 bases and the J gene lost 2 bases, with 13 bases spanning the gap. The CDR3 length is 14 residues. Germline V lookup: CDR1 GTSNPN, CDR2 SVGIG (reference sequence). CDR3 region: CAWSQGQGNQPQHF. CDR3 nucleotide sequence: TGTGCCTGGTCACAGGGTCAGGGCAATCAGCCCCAGCATTTT.

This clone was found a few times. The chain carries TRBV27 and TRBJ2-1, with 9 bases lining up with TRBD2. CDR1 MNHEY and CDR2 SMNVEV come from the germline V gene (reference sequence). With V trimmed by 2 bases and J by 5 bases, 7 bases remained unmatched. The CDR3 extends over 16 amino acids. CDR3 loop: CASSLGLIAGDNEQFF. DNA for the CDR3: TGTGCCAGCAGTTTAGGCTTGATAGCGGGGGACAATGAGCAGTTCTTC.

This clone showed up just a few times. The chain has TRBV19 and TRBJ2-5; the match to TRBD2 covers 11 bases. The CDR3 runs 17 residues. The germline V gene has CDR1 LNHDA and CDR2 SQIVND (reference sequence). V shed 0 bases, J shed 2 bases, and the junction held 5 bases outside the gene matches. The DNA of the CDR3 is TGTGCCAGTAGTATAGAAGTAGCGGGAGGGCCTCAAGAGACCCAGTACTTC. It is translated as CASSIEVAGGPQETQYF. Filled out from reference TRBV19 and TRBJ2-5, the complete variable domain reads DGGITQSPKYLFRKEGQNVTLSCEQNLNHDAMYWYRQDPGQGLRLIYYSQIVNDFQKGDIAEGYSVSREKKESFPLTVTSAQKNPTAFYLCASSIEVAGGPQETQYFGPGTRLLVL.

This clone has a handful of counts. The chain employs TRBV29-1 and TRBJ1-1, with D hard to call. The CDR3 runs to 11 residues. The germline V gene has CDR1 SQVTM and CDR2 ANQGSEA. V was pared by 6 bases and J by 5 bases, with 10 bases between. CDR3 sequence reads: CSVRDGTEAFF. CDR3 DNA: TGCAGCGTGCGCGATGGGACTGAAGCTTTCTTT. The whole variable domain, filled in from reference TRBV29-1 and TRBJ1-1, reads SAVISQKPSRDICQRGTSLTIQCQVDSQVTMMFWYRQQPGQSLTLIATANQGSEATYESGFVIDKFPISRPNLTFSTLTVSNMSPEDSSIYLCSVRDGTEAFFGQGTRLTVV.

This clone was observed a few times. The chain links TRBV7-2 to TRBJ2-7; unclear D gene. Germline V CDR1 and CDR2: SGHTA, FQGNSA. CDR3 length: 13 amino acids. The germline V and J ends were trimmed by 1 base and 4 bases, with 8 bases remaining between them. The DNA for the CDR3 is TGTGCCAGCAGCTTAGGTAGGCTATACGAGCAGTACTTC. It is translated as CASSLGRLYEQYF.

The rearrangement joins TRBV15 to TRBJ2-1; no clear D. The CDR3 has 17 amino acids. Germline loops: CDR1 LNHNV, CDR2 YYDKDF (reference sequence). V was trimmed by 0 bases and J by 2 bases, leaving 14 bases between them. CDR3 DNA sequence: TGTGCCACCAGCAGAGATGTGAGCAAAGGCCCCTACAATGAGCAGTTCTTC. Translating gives CATSRDVSKGPYNEQFF.

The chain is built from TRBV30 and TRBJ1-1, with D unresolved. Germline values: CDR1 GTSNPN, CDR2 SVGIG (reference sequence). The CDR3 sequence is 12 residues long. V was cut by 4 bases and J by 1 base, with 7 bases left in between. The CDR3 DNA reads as TGTGCCTGGAAACAGAGGAACACTGAAGCTTTCTTT. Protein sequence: CAWKQRNTEAFF.

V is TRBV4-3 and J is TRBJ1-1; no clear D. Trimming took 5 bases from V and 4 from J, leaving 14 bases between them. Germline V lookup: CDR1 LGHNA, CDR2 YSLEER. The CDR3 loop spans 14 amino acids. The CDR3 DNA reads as TGCGCCAGCAGCAGGGATTTGGCGGGCACTGAAGCTTTCTTT. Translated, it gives CASSRDLAGTEAFF.

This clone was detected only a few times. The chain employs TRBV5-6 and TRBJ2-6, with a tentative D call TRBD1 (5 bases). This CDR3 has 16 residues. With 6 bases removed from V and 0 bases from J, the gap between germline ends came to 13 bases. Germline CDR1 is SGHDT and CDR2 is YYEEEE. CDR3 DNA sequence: TGTGCCAGCACGACAGATTCCCTCTCTGGGGCCAACGTCCTGACTTTC. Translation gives CASTTDSLSGANVLTF.

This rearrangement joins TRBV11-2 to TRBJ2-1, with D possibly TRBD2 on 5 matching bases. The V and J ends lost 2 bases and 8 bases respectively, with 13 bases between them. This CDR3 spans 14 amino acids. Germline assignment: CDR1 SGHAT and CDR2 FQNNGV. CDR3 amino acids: CASSLRVLAYEQFF. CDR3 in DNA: TGTGCCAGCAGCTTAAGGGTGCTAGCCTATGAGCAGTTCTTC. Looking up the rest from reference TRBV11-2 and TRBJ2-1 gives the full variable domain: EAGVAQSPRYKIIEKRQSVAFWCNPISGHATLYWYQQILGQGPKLLIQFQNNGVVDDSQLPKDRFSAERLKGVDSTLKIQPAKLEDSAVYLCASSLRVLAYEQFFGPGTRLTVL.

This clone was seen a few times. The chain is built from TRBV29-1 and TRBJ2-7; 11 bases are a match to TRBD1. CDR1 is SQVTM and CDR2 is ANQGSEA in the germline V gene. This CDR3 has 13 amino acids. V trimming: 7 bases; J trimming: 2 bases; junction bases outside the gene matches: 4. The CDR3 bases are TGCAGCGCCGCGGGACAGGGGGCCTACGAGCAGTACTTC. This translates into CSAAGQGAYEQYF.

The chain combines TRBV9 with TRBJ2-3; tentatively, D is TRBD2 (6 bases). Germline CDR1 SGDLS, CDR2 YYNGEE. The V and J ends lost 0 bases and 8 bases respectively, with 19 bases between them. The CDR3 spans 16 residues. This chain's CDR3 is CASSVEWSAGGSTQYF. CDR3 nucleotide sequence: TGTGCCAGCAGCGTAGAGTGGTCCGCCGGGGGAAGTACGCAGTATTTT.

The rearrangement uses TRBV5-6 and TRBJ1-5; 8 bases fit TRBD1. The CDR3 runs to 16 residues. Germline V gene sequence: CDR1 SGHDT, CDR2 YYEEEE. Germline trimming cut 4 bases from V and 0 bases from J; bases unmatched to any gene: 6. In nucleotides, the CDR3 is TGTGCCAGCAGCGCCGACAGGGGCTTTAGCAATCAGCCCCAGCATTTT. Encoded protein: CASSADRGFSNQPQHF.

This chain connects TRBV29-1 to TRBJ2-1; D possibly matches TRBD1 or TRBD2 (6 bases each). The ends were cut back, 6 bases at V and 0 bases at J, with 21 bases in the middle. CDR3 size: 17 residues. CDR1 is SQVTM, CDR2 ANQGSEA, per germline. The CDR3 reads CSVEGGSFPSSYNEQFF. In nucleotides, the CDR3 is TGCAGCGTGGAGGGGGGTTCCTTCCCCAGCTCCTACAATGAGCAGTTCTTC.

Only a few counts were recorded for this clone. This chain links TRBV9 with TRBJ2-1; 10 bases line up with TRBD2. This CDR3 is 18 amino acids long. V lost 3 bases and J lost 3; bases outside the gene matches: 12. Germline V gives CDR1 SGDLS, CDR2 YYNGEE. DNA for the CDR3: TGTGCCAGCAGCGAACGGGAAGGGAGCGGGAGGGTCTACAATGAGCAGTTCTTC. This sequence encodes CASSEREGSGRVYNEQFF.

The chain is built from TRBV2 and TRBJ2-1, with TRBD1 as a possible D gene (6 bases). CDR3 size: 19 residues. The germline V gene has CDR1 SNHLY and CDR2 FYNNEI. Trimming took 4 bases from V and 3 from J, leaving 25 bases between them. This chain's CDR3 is CASSGSLRSGTNSYNEQFF. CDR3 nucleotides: TGTGCCAGCAGTGGTTCCCTAAGATCCGGGACAAATAGCTACAATGAGCAGTTCTTC.

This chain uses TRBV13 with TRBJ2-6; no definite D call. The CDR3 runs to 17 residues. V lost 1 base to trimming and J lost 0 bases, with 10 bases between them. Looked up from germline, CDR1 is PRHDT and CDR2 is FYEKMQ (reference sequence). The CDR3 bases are TGTGCCAGCAGCTTAGAGCATCGGCCCTCTGGGGCCAACGTCCTGACTTTC. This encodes CASSLEHRPSGANVLTF.

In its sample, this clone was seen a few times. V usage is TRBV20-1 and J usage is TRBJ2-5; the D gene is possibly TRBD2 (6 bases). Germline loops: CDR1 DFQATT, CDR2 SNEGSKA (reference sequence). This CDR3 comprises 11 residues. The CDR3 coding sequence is TGCAGGGGAGCGGGCCAAGAGACCCAGTACTTC. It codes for CRGAGQETQYF.

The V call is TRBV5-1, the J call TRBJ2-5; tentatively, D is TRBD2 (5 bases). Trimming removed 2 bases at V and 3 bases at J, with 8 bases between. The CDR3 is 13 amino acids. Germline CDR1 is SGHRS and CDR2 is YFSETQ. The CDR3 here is CASSFSGKETQYF. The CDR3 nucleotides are TGCGCCAGCAGCTTCAGCGGAAAAGAGACCCAGTACTTC. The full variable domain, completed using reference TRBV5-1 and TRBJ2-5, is KAGVTQTPRYLIKTRGQQVTLSCSPISGHRSVSWYQQTPGQGLQFLFEYFSETQRNKGNFPGRFSGRQFSNSRSEMNVSTLELGDSALYLCASSFSGKETQYFGPGTRLLVL.

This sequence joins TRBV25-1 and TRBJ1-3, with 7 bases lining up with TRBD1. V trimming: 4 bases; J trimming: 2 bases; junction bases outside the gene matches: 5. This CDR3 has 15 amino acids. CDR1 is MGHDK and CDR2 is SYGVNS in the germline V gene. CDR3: CASSGDSLPGNTIYF. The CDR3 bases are TGTGCCAGCAGTGGGGACAGTCTCCCTGGAAACACCATATATTTT.

CDR3 loop: CASSLGARLAKNIQYF. DNA of the CDR3: TGTGCCAGCAGCTTAGGGGCGCGGCTAGCCAAAAACATTCAGTACTTC. The chain joins TRBV7-4 to TRBJ2-4; no clear D. V dropped 1 base and J dropped 0 bases, with 10 bases sitting between them. This CDR3 region has 16 residues. Germline CDR1 is SGHVT and CDR2 is SQSDAQ.

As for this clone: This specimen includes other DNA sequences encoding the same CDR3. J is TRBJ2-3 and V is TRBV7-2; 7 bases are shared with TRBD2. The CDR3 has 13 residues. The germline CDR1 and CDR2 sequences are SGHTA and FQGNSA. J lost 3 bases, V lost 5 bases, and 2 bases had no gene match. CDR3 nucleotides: TGTGCCAGCAGCCTCGGGAGGACAGATACGCAGTATTTT. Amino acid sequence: CASSLGRTDTQYF.

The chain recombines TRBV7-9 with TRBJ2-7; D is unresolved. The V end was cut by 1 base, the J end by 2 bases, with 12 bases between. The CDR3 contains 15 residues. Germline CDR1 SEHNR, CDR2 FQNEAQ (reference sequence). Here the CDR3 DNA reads TGTGCCAGCAGCTTAGGCGGCGTCGGAACCTACGAGCAGTACTTC. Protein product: CASSLGGVGTYEQYF.

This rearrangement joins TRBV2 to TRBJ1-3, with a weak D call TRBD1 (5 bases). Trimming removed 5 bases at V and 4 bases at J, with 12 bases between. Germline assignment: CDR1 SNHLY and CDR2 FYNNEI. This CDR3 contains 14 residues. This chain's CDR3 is CASSPGTGGNTIYF. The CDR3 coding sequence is TGTGCCAGCAGTCCCGGGACTGGGGGAAACACCATATATTTT. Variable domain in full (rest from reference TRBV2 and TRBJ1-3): EPEVTQTPSHQVTQMGQEVILRCVPISNHLYFYWYRQILGQKVEFLVSFYNNEISEKSEIFDDQFSVERPDGSNFTLKIRSTKLEDSAMYFCASSPGTGGNTIYFGEGSWLTVV.

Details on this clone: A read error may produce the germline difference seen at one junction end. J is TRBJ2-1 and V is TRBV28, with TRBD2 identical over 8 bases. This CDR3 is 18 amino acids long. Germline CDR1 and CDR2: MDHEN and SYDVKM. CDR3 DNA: TGTGCCCGCAGGGCAGGCCGCGGCCCCGGGACTAGGTACAATGAGCAGTTCTTC. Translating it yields CARRAGRGPGTRYNEQFF. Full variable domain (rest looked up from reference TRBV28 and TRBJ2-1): DVKVTQSSRYLVKRTGEKVFLECVQDMDHENMFWYRQDPGLGLRLIYFSYDVKMKEKGDIPEGYSVSREKKERFSLILESASTNQTSMYLCARRAGRGPGTRYNEQFFGPGTRLTVL.